A selection of T cell receptor beta chains follows, all from one sample in a study of cytomegalovirus exposure and HLA in healthy donors. Profiled with immunoSEQ multiplex PCR; TCRdb holds only in-frame clones, not every one. The repertoire consists of some 120,000 clones, with roughly 89% occurring once and the leading ten covering around 3.5%. Sequenced material: PBMCs. The receptors were gathered from a man aged 25 to 40 in good health and CMV-seronegative. Both conserved end residues are part of each CDR3. The D gene is left open where the match is weak. The listing skips clone size in some rows; elsewhere it reads once, few, many or a size class.

d_gene	len	abundance	v_gene	j_gene	CDR3aa	CDR3nt
.	15	.	TRBV6-5	TRBJ1-4	CASSPTVDNGEKLFF	TGTGCCAGCAGTCCCACTGTGGACAACGGTGAAAAACTGTTTTTT
TRBD1	12	.	TRBV6-1	TRBJ1-2	CASSWDSYGYTF	TGTGCCAGCAGTTGGGACAGCTATGGCTACACCTTC
TRBD2	18	once	TRBV27	TRBJ2-3	CASSSPGLAGANTDTQYF	TGTGCCAGCAGTTCCCCGGGACTAGCGGGGGCTAACACAGATACGCAGTATTTT
TRBD1	13	.	TRBV29-1	TRBJ1-3	CSVGTGAGNTIYF	TGCAGCGTCGGGACAGGGGCTGGAAACACCATATATTTT
TRBD1	14	.	TRBV5-5	TRBJ1-3	CASSRTGSGNTIYF	TGTGCCAGCAGCAGGACAGGGTCTGGAAACACCATATATTTT
.	13	once	TRBV7-2	TRBJ2-5	CASSQLGQETQYF	TGTGCCAGCAGTCAACTCGGTCAAGAGACCCAGTACTTC
.	14	.	TRBV5-5	TRBJ2-3	CASSLATGSDTQYF	TGTGCCAGCAGCTTGGCCACGGGGTCAGATACGCAGTATTTT
.	16	.	TRBV27	TRBJ2-7	CASSLYSGEDSYEQYF	TGTGCCAGCAGTTTGTATTCCGGGGAAGACTCCTACGAGCAGTACTTC
.	13	.	TRBV4-1	TRBJ2-1	CASSQEWGRWQFF	TGCGCCAGCAGCCAAGAGTGGGGGAGGTGGCAGTTCTTC
TRBD1	13	few	TRBV18	TRBJ1-2	CASSRDRADGYTF	TGTGCCAGCTCACGCGACAGGGCGGATGGCTACACCTTC
TRBD2	15	.	TRBV27	TRBJ2-3	CASSAGLPPSDTQYF	TGTGCCAGCAGCGCGGGACTACCTCCGTCAGATACGCAGTATTTT
TRBD2	15	.	TRBV28	TRBJ2-1	CASSLDQRGYNEQFF	TGTGCCAGCAGTTTGGATCAGCGGGGGTACAATGAGCAGTTCTTC
TRBD1	18	.	TRBV18	TRBJ1-1	CASSPAQGDPGGFNEAFF	TGTGCCAGCTCACCAGCACAGGGGGACCCCGGAGGCTTTAATGAAGCTTTCTTT
.	14	.	TRBV6-1	TRBJ1-1	CASSEQGVSSEAFF	TGTGCCAGCAGTGAACAGGGTGTGTCATCCGAAGCTTTCTTT
.	14	.	TRBV2	TRBJ1-1	CASSGPTANTEAFF	TGTGCCAGCAGCGGTCCAACAGCGAACACTGAAGCTTTCTTT
.	15	.	TRBV18	TRBJ2-1	CASSPRAPGSNEQFF	TGTGCCAGCTCGCCCAGGGCTCCCGGGTCCAATGAGCAGTTCTTC
.	13	few	TRBV7-2	TRBJ1-1	CASSLIQDTEAFF	TGTGCCAGCAGCCTGATACAGGACACTGAAGCTTTCTTT
TRBD2	16	once	TRBV5-1	TRBJ2-2	CASSLISGGHTGELFF	TGCGCCAGCAGCTTGATTTCGGGAGGGCACACCGGGGAGCTGTTTTTT
TRBD1	15	few	TRBV15	TRBJ1-1	CATSRLEQGFTEAFF	TGTGCCACCAGCCGCCTCGAACAGGGGTTTACTGAAGCTTTCTTT
TRBD2	14	.	TRBV4-2	TRBJ2-7	CAVSGGLGSYEQYF	TGTGCCGTCTCGGGGGGTTTGGGCTCCTACGAGCAGTACTTC
.	14	.	TRBV7-3	TRBJ2-2	CASSPTANTGELFF	TGTGCCAGCAGCCCCACTGCGAACACCGGGGAGCTGTTTTTT
.	14	once	TRBV5-1	TRBJ1-1	CASSPRLTTAEAFF	TGCGCCAGCAGCCCTAGACTCACGACGGCTGAAGCTTTCTTT
.	18	.	TRBV5-6	TRBJ1-1	CASSLRLAGRGMNTEAFF	TGTGCCAGCAGCTTGAGGTTGGCAGGGCGAGGCATGAACACTGAAGCTTTCTTT
.	18	.	TRBV7-2	TRBJ1-1	CASSFWGLGIKTNTEAFF	TGTGCCAGCAGCTTCTGGGGGCTAGGAATAAAAACGAACACTGAAGCTTTCTTT
TRBD1	15	.	TRBV6-5	TRBJ1-3	CASSRTGYNGNTIYF	TGTGCCAGCAGCCGGACAGGGTATAATGGAAACACCATATATTTT
.	12	few	TRBV4-3	TRBJ1-2	CASRGYTGSHTF	TGCGCCAGCAGGGGGTATACAGGGAGCCACACCTTC
TRBD1	14	.	TRBV6-5	TRBJ1-4	CASSPDRGVRKLFF	TGTGCCAGCAGTCCGGACAGGGGAGTCCGAAAACTGTTTTTT
.	14	.	TRBV6-1	TRBJ1-1	CASSATALNTEAFF	TGTGCCAGCAGTGCGACAGCCCTGAACACTGAAGCTTTCTTT
.	13	.	TRBV5-5	TRBJ2-7	CASRGINVHEQYF	TGTGCCAGCAGGGGCATAAATGTGCACGAGCAGTACTTC
.	15	once	TRBV4-1	TRBJ1-3	CASSQSRGSGNTIYF	TGCGCCAGCAGCCAATCGAGAGGGTCTGGAAACACCATATATTTT
.	15	.	TRBV27	TRBJ1-1	CASSFSPGGRTEAFF	TGTGCCAGCAGTTTCTCTCCAGGAGGGCGAACTGAAGCTTTCTTT
TRBD1	14	.	TRBV11-2	TRBJ1-1	CASSLLTGGTEAFF	TGTGCCAGCAGCCTACTAACAGGGGGGACTGAAGCTTTCTTT
TRBD1	18	.	TRBV5-4	TRBJ2-2	CASSSLGTGKANTGELFF	TGTGCCAGCAGTTCGTTAGGGACAGGGAAAGCGAACACCGGGGAGCTGTTTTTT
.	11	.	TRBV20-1	TRBJ2-1	CSASPGHEQFF	TGCAGTGCTAGCCCTGGCCATGAGCAGTTCTTC
TRBD1	14	.	TRBV7-8	TRBJ1-5	CASSMDRGNQPQHF	TGTGCCAGCAGCATGGACAGGGGCAATCAGCCCCAGCATTTT
TRBD2	15	.	TRBV7-2	TRBJ2-1	CASSYGTSGGNEQFF	TGTGCCAGCAGCTACGGGACTAGCGGGGGGAATGAGCAGTTCTTC
.	12	.	TRBV28	TRBJ2-7	CASSIPSYEQYF	TGTGCCAGCAGCATCCCCTCCTACGAGCAGTACTTC
TRBD2	15	.	TRBV6-1	TRBJ2-7	CASSEGTSDSYEQYF	TGTGCCAGCAGTGAAGGGACTAGCGACTCCTACGAGCAGTACTTC
TRBD1	15	.	TRBV27	TRBJ1-2	CASSPLGTGDYGYTF	TGTGCCAGCAGTCCGTTAGGGACAGGGGACTATGGCTACACCTTC
TRBD1	14	.	TRBV29-1	TRBJ1-1	CSVGTGGGNTEAFF	TGCAGCGTCGGCACAGGGGGCGGTAACACTGAAGCTTTCTTT
TRBD2	16	.	TRBV11-2	TRBJ2-5	CASSFQGLAGRETQYF	TGTGCCAGCAGCTTCCAGGGACTAGCGGGAAGAGAGACCCAGTACTTC
TRBD1	15	many	TRBV7-8	TRBJ1-4	CASSSERGRGEKLFF	TGTGCCAGCAGCTCTGAAAGGGGGCGAGGTGAAAAACTGTTTTTT